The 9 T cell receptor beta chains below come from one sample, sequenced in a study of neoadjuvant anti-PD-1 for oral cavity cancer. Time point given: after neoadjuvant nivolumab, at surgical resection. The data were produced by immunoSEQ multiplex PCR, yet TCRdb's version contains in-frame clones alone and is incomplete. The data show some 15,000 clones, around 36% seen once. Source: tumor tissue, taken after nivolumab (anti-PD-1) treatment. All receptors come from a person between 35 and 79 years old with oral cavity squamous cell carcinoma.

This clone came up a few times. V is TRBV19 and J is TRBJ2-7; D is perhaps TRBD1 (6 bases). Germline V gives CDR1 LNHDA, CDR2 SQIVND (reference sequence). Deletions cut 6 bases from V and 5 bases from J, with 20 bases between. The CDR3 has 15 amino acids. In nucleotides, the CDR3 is TGTGCCAGTAGCAAACAGGGCGTTACTCCGGACGAGCAGTACTTC. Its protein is CASSKQGVTPDEQYF.

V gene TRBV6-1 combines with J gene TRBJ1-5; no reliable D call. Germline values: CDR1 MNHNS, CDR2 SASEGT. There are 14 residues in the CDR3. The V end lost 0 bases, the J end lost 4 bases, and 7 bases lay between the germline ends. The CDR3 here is CASSEAGRNQPQHF. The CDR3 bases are TGTGCCAGCAGTGAAGCAGGGAGAAATCAGCCCCAGCATTTT.

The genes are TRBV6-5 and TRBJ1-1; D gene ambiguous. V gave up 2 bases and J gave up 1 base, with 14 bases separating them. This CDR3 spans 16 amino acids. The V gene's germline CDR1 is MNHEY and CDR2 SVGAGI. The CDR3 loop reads CASSYEPLLGNTEAFF. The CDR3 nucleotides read TGTGCCAGCAGTTACGAGCCCCTCCTTGGGAACACTGAAGCTTTCTTT.

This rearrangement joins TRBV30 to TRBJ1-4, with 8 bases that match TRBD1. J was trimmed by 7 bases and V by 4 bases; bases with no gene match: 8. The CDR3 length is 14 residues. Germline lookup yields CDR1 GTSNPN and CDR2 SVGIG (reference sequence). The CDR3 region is CAWTRQGLAEKLFF. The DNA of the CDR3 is TGTGCCTGGACTAGACAGGGGTTAGCTGAAAAACTGTTTTTT.

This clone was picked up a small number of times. The DNA for the CDR3 is TGTGCCAGCGGACGGGTGTACACCGGGGAGCTGTTTTTT. It yields the protein CASGRVYTGELFF. The chain employs TRBV11-2 and TRBJ2-2; no reliable D call. The CDR3 is 13 residues long. V gave up 8 bases and J gave up 3 bases, with 10 bases separating them. Germline values: CDR1 SGHAT, CDR2 FQNNGV.

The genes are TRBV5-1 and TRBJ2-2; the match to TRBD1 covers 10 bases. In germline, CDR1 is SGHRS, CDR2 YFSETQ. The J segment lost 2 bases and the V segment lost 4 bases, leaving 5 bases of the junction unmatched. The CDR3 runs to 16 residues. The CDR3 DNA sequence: TGCGCCAGCAGCCCGACAGGGGGCCTTAACACCGGGGAGCTGTTTTTT. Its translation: CASSPTGGLNTGELFF.

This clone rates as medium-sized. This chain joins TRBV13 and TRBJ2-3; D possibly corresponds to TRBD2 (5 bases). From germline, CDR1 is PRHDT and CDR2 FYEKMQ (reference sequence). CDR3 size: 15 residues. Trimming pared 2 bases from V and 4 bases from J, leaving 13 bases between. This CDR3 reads CASSLWGAVADTQYF. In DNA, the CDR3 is TGTGCCAGCAGCTTATGGGGAGCGGTCGCAGATACGCAGTATTTT.

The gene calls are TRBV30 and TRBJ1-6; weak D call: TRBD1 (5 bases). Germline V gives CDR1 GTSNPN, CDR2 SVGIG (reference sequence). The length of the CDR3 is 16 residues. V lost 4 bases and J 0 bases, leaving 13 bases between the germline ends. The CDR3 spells CAWMVRRGSYNSPLHF. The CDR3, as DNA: TGTGCCTGGATGGTCCGGAGGGGCTCCTATAATTCACCCCTCCACTTT. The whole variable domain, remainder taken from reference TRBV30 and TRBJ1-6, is SQTIHQWPATLVQPVGSPLSLECTVEGTSNPNLYWYRQAAGRGLQLLFYSVGIGQISSEVPQNLSASRPQDRQFILSSKKLLLSDSGFYLCAWMVRRGSYNSPLHFGNGTRLTVT.

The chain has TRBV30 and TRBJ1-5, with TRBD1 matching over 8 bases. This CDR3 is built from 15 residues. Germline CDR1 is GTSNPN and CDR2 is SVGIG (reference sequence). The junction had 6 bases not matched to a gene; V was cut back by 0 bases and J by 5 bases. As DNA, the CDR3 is TGTGCCTGGAGTGTACAGGACAGGGAAGATCAGCCCCAGCATTTT. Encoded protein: CAWSVQDREDQPQHF.